Listed below are T cell receptor beta chains from one sample, sequenced in a study. MiXCR was run by TCRdb on the 5' RACE reads, yielding one entry per CDR3 protein. Among about 54,000 distinct CDR3 sequences, roughly 18% were seen once, and the ten largest hold approximately 2.1%. The sample taken for sequencing was naive CD4+ T cells sorted from blood. The origin of the receptors is a female donor with breast cancer. CDR3s include the opening cysteine and the closing phenylalanine or tryptophan. Each record gives: V gene, D gene, clone size, J gene, CDR3 length, CDR3 DNA, CDR3 protein. D genes are given only for firm matches. Part of the rows lack a size; the others show once, few, many or a class for expanded clones.

>TRBV6-6|-|-|TRBJ1-4|13
TGTGCCAGCAGGCGGACAGTTAATGGAAAACTGTTTTTT
CASRRTVNGKLFF
>TRBV18|-|-|TRBJ2-3|16
TGTGCCAGCTCACCGACAACAGGAGGGGACACAGATACGCAGTATTTT
CASSPTTGGDTDTQYF
>TRBV12-3/TRBV12-4|-|-|TRBJ2-7|15
TGTGCCAGCAGTCGAACGGGACGGAGCTCCTACGAGCAGTACTTC
CASSRTGRSSYEQYF
>TRBV20-1|TRBD1|-|TRBJ1-5|14
TGCGGTGCTTCGCAGGGGGGGCGAAGTCAGCCCCAGCATTTT
CGASQGGRSQPQHF
>TRBV12-3/TRBV12-4|-|once|TRBJ1-1|14
TGTGCCAGTAGTTCCGGACACTTGAACACTGAAGCTTTCTTT
CASSSGHLNTEAFF
>TRBV28|-|-|TRBJ2-7|13
TGTGCCAGCACTCGGATAGGGCTTCCCGAGCAGTACTTC
CASTRIGLPEQYF
>TRBV24-1|TRBD1|many|TRBJ1-2|14
TGTGCCACCAGTGACCCCGGGACAGTCTATGGCTACACCTTC
CATSDPGTVYGYTF
>TRBV6-5|-|few|TRBJ2-6|14
TGTGCCAGCAGTTACTCGAGCTCTCCCAACGTCCTGACTTTC
CASSYSSSPNVLTF
>TRBV7-2|TRBD1|many|TRBJ1-2|16
TGTGCCAGCAGCTTAGTAGGCCAGGGACAGGGGGCCGGCTACACCTTC
CASSLVGQGQGAGYTF
>TRBV4-2|TRBD1|few|TRBJ1-4|16
TGTGCCAGCAGCCAGGGACCTCGGGACAGGGTTGAAAAACTGTTTTTT
CASSQGPRDRVEKLFF
>TRBV12-3/TRBV12-4|-|few|TRBJ2-7|13
TGTGCCAGCAGTACAGCAAGCTCCTACGAGCAGTACTTC
CASSTASSYEQYF
>TRBV5-1|TRBD1|few|TRBJ1-1|15
TGCGCCAGCAGCTCGGGGACAGGACTGGACACTGAAGCTTTCTTT
CASSSGTGLDTEAFF
>TRBV7-9|-|many|TRBJ2-7|13
TGTGCCAGCAGCTTACAGGGGAGGGACGAGCAGTACTTC
CASSLQGRDEQYF
>TRBV6-6|TRBD2|many|TRBJ2-2|18
TGTGCCAGCAGTGACCCCGGGACTAGCGGGGGGACGGGCGGGGAGCTGTTTTTT
CASSDPGTSGGTGGELFF
>TRBV7-3|-|-|TRBJ2-5|13
TGTGCCAGCAGCCCGGGGCTTGAAGAGACCCAGTACTTC
CASSPGLEETQYF
>TRBV5-1|-|many|TRBJ2-5|15
TGCGCCAGCAGCTTGGTTGGGGGAAGCCAAGAGACCCAGTACTTC
CASSLVGGSQETQYF
>TRBV4-1|-|-|TRBJ1-3|17
TGCGCCAGCAGCCAAACCCAGACCGAAAGCTCTGGAAACACCATATATTTT
CASSQTQTESSGNTIYF
>TRBV12-3/TRBV12-4|-|many|TRBJ2-5|14
TGTGCCAGCACCCCCTTTGGGGGAAGAGAGACCCAGTACTTC
CASTPFGGRETQYF
>TRBV20-1|TRBD1|few|TRBJ1-5|14
TGCAGTGCTACCGGGACAGGGGATTCTCAGCCCCAGCATTTT
CSATGTGDSQPQHF
>TRBV21-1|-|-|TRBJ2-3|16
TGTGCCAGCAGTTCCCCCAAGGGCGGGGGCACAGATACGCAGTATTTT
CASSSPKGGGTDTQYF
>TRBV4-2|TRBD2|few|TRBJ2-1|18
TGTGCCAGCAGCCAAGATGGGAGTAGCGGGAGGGCTATGAATGAGCAGTTCTTC
CASSQDGSSGRAMNEQFF
>TRBV5-1|-|-|TRBJ2-7|14
TGCGCCAGCAGCTTGGCGGGCAGGGGCTACGAGCAGTACTTC
CASSLAGRGYEQYF
>TRBV7-2|-|-|TRBJ1-6|15
TGTGCCAGCAGCCCGCGGGAGTCAGTGAATTCACCCCTCCACTTT
CASSPRESVNSPLHF
>TRBV7-6|-|-|TRBJ2-1|14
TGTGCCAGCAGCTTAGGTAAGCTTAGGCAGGAGCAGTTCTTC
CASSLGKLRQEQFF
>TRBV4-3|-|-|TRBJ2-7|16
TGCGCCAGCAGCCAAGATACCCGGGAGTGGGCCTACGAGCAGTACTTC
CASSQDTREWAYEQYF
>TRBV24-1|TRBD2|-|TRBJ2-1|12
TGTGCCACCAGTGACGTAGCGGGCCCTCAGTTCTTC
CATSDVAGPQFF
>TRBV11-3|-|many|TRBJ2-3|14
TGTGCCAGCAGCTTAGGGCCGAACACAGATACGCAGTATTTT
CASSLGPNTDTQYF
>TRBV20-1|-|few|TRBJ1-1|16
TGCAGTGCTAGACCCGCCCTGGGAGAAATGAACACTGAAGCTTTCTTT
CSARPALGEMNTEAFF
>TRBV7-6|TRBD2|-|TRBJ2-1|17
TGTGCCAGCAGCCCCACGTTAGCGGGAAGGGCCTACAATGAGCAGTTCTTC
CASSPTLAGRAYNEQFF
>TRBV20-1|-|-|TRBJ2-3|13
TGCAGTGCTAGGGGGGTGGGCACAGATACGCAGTATTTT
CSARGVGTDTQYF
>TRBV20-1|TRBD2|many|TRBJ2-5|16
TGCAGTGCTAGCAAATCTAGCGGGAGTAGTCAAGAGACCCAGTACTTC
CSASKSSGSSQETQYF
>TRBV5-4|TRBD2|few|TRBJ2-3|18
TGTGCCAGCAGCTTGGGACTAGCGGGAGTCACAATGGCAGATACGCAGTATTTT
CASSLGLAGVTMADTQYF
>TRBV6-5|TRBD1|many|TRBJ2-7|16
TGTGCCAGCAGTTACACCTCCGGGACAGGGGGCAACGAGCAGTACTTC
CASSYTSGTGGNEQYF
>TRBV5-1|TRBD2|few|TRBJ2-5|16
TGCGCCAGCAGCCGGACTAGCGGGAAGGCACAAGAGACCCAGTACTTC
CASSRTSGKAQETQYF